This T cell receptor beta chain was documented in a study of cytomegalovirus exposure and HLA in healthy donors. CDR1 is GTSNPN and CDR2 is SVGIG in the germline V gene (reference sequence). The ends were cut back, 0 bases at V and 5 bases at J, with 10 bases in the middle. The CDR3 is made up of 13 amino acids. It was with 60 Vbeta and 13 Jbeta primers that the PCR ran. Repertoires were generated with immunoSEQ multiplex PCR, while TCRdb's copy carries only in-frame clones and drops some. The repertoire consists of 150,000 or so clones, with around two thirds occurring once and the leading ten covering 8% to 13%.

The chain recombines TRBV30 with TRBJ2-5; D perhaps matches TRBD2 (6 bases). Input material: PBMCs. The source is a man under 40 in good health and CMV-seropositive. CDR3 residues: CAWSVAGSETQYF. The CDR3 DNA reads TGTGCCTGGAGTGTAGCGGGCAGCGAGACCCAGTACTTC.